This T cell receptor beta chain was captured by sequencing in a study of T cell responses to AZD1222 COVID-19 vaccine. Across the study: Pooling covered second doses at about 4 or about 12 weeks.

Concerning this clone: What it binds is not known.

Libraries were prepared by immunoSEQ multiplex PCR; TCRdb keeps only in-frame clonotypes and omits some of them. Altogether roughly 130,000 clones are present, roughly 85% being singletons, with the ten largest covering 7.5% to 8%. General study results and limits: CD4 TCRs linked to vaccination spanned spike, dominating at 160-218 and 743-854. Baseline serostatus was positive in only 5 to 7 AZD1222 recipients. Following two doses of AZD1222, Spike-specific TCR breadth and depth rose.

This sequence was found in an adult in good health. The sequences come from peripheral blood, collected on day 0 of AZD1222 vaccination.

The CDR3 nucleotides read TGTGCCAGCAGTCTCATACAGGGACCCGGAAACACCATATATTTT. It encodes CASSLIQGPGNTIYF. The rearrangement joins TRBV6-5 to TRBJ1-3; a possible D gene is TRBD1 (6 bases). Between the trimmed V and J ends, which lost 5 bases and 4 bases, there was a span of 15 bases. The CDR3 sequence is 15 residues long. Germline CDR1 reads MNHEY; CDR2 reads SVGAGI.